The rows below give T cell receptor beta chains drawn from one sample of a study of CD8 T cells in Susac syndrome. TCRdb reprocessed the immunoSEQ multiplex PCR reads with MiXCR, giving one entry per CDR3 protein. Of about 110,000 distinct CDR3 sequences in the sample, 94% were seen once. Sample: CD8+ T cells from PBMCs. The origin of the receptors is a human donor with Susac syndrome. The CDR3 runs from the conserved cysteine through the conserved F or W. The order of the fields is V gene, D gene, clone size, J gene, CDR3 DNA, CDR3 protein. A D gene is named only where the DNA matches it firmly. For some rows the clone size is stated as once, few or many, or as a class when expanded; others skip it.

v_call: TRBV11-2
d_call: NA
clone_size: NA
j_call: TRBJ2-5
cdr3_nt: TGTGCCAGCAGCCATGACACGACCGGTGAGACCCAGTACTTC
cdr3_aa: CASSHDTTGETQYF

v_call: TRBV7-6
d_call: TRBD1
clone_size: NA
j_call: TRBJ2-7
cdr3_nt: TGTGCCAGCAGCTTAGCTACAGGGGGCAGCTCCTACGAGCAGTACTTC
cdr3_aa: CASSLATGGSSYEQYF

v_call: TRBV7-9
d_call: NA
clone_size: once
j_call: TRBJ1-5
cdr3_nt: TGTGCCAGCAGCTTAGGGGGCCTCCAGCCCCAGCATTTT
cdr3_aa: CASSLGGLQPQHF

v_call: TRBV29-1
d_call: NA
clone_size: NA
j_call: TRBJ1-2
cdr3_nt: TGCAGCGTTGACACGGGGCCGGGGACCTATGGCTACACCTTC
cdr3_aa: CSVDTGPGTYGYTF

v_call: TRBV29-1
d_call: TRBD1
clone_size: NA
j_call: TRBJ2-1
cdr3_nt: TGCAGCGTGTTCGGACAGGGGAATGAGCAGTTCTTC
cdr3_aa: CSVFGQGNEQFF

v_call: TRBV7-9
d_call: TRBD1
clone_size: few
j_call: TRBJ2-7
cdr3_nt: TGTGCCAGCAGTTCGACAGGGTCCTACGAGCAGTACTTC
cdr3_aa: CASSSTGSYEQYF

v_call: TRBV9
d_call: NA
clone_size: NA
j_call: TRBJ2-1
cdr3_nt: TGTGCCAGCAGCGCCCCACGGTCGGGGGGCTTTTACAATGAGCAGTTCTTC
cdr3_aa: CASSAPRSGGFYNEQFF

v_call: TRBV7-2
d_call: NA
clone_size: NA
j_call: TRBJ1-6
cdr3_nt: TGTGCCAGCAGCTCCGCTGGGGGGTCCCTCCACTTT
cdr3_aa: CASSSAGGSLHF

v_call: TRBV4-3
d_call: NA
clone_size: NA
j_call: TRBJ1-1
cdr3_nt: TGCGCCAGCAGCCAAGAACAGTACACTGAAGCTTTCTTT
cdr3_aa: CASSQEQYTEAFF

v_call: TRBV9
d_call: NA
clone_size: NA
j_call: TRBJ2-1
cdr3_nt: TGTGCCAGCAGCGTCGGGATTTACAATGAGCAGTTCTTC
cdr3_aa: CASSVGIYNEQFF

v_call: TRBV25-1
d_call: NA
clone_size: NA
j_call: TRBJ1-2
cdr3_nt: TGTGCCAGCAGTGAATATGAGAGTGCTAACTATGGCTACACCTTC
cdr3_aa: CASSEYESANYGYTF

v_call: TRBV9
d_call: NA
clone_size: NA
j_call: TRBJ2-1
cdr3_nt: TGTGCCAGCAGCGTAGATAAGGGCAATGAGCAGTTCTTC
cdr3_aa: CASSVDKGNEQFF

v_call: TRBV20-1
d_call: NA
clone_size: NA
j_call: TRBJ2-1
cdr3_nt: TGCAGTGCTAGACGGAACAATGAGCAGTTCTTC
cdr3_aa: CSARRNNEQFF

v_call: TRBV20-1
d_call: TRBD2
clone_size: NA
j_call: TRBJ2-3
cdr3_nt: TGCAGTGCTAGAGGACCGGGACTACCAGTGCCCACAGATACGCAGTATTTT
cdr3_aa: CSARGPGLPVPTDTQYF

v_call: TRBV9
d_call: NA
clone_size: NA
j_call: TRBJ1-2
cdr3_nt: TGTGCCAGCAGCGTAGAGGGAGGGATCGGCTATGGCTACACCTTC
cdr3_aa: CASSVEGGIGYGYTF